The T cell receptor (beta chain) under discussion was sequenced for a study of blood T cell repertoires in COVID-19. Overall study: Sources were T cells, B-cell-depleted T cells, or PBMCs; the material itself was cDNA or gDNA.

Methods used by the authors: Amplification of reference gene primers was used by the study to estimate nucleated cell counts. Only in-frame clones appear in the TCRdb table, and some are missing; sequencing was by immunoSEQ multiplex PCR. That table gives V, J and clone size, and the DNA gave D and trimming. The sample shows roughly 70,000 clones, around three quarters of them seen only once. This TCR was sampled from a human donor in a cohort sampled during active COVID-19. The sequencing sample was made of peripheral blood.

The CDR3 is CASSSGLAGTYEQYF. The CDR3 nucleotides are TGTGCCAGCAGCTCGGGACTAGCGGGAACTTACGAGCAGTACTTC. V is TRBV9 and J is TRBJ2-7; 13 nucleotides match TRBD2. The ends lost 4 bases at V and 4 bases at J; junction bases unmatched: 5. The CDR3 consists of 15 residues. Germline V lookup: CDR1 SGDLS, CDR2 YYNGEE. The entire variable domain, with the rest obtained from reference TRBV9 and TRBJ2-7, is as follows: DSGVTQTPKHLITATGQRVTLRCSPRSGDLSVYWYQQSLDQGLQFLIQYYNGEERAKGNILERFSAQQFPDLHSELNLSSLELGDSALYFCASSSGLAGTYEQYFGPGTRLTVT.